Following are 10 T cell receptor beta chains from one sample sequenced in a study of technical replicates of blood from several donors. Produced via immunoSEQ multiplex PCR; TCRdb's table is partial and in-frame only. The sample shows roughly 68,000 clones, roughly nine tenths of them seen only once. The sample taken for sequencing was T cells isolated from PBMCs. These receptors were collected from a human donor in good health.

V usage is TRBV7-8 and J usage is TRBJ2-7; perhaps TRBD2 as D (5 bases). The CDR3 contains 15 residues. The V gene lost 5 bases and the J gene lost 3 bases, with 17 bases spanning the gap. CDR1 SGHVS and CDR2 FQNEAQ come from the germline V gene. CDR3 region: CASSPHGSVNYEQYF. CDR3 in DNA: TGTGCCAGCAGCCCCCACGGTAGCGTTAACTACGAGCAGTACTTC.

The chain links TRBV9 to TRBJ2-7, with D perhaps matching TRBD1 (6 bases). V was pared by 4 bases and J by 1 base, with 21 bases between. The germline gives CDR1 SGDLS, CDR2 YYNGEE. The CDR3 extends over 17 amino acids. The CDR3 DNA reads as TGTGCCAGCAGCCTAAACCCAGTAGGGACATTATCCTACGAGCAGTACTTC. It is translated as CASSLNPVGTLSYEQYF. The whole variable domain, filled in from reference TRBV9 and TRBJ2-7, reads DSGVTQTPKHLITATGQRVTLRCSPRSGDLSVYWYQQSLDQGLQFLIQYYNGEERAKGNILERFSAQQFPDLHSELNLSSLELGDSALYFCASSLNPVGTLSYEQYFGPGTRLTVT.

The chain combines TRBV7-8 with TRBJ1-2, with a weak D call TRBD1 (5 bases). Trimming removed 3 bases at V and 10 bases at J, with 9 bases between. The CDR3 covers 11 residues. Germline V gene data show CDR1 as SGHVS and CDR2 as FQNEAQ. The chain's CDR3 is CASSFGTSYTF. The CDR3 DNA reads TGTGCCAGCAGCTTCGGGACTTCCTACACCTTC.

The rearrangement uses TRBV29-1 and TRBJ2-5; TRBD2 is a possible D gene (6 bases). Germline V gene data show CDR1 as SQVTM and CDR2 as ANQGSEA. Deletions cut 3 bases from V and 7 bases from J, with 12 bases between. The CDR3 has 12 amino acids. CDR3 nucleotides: TGCAGCGTTGAGGCGGGAACGGGGACCCAGTACTTC. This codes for CSVEAGTGTQYF.

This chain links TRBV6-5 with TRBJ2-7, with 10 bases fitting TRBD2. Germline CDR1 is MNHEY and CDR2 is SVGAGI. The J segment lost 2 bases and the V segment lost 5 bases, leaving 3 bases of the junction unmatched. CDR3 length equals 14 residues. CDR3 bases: TGTGCCAGCAGTAGACTAGCGGGTCCCTACGAGCAGTACTTC. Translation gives CASSRLAGPYEQYF.

The CDR3, as DNA: TGTGCCAGCAGCGTAGAAGGTAGCGGGAGTGGCCTTTACAATGAGCAGTTCTTC. It encodes CASSVEGSGSGLYNEQFF. J is TRBJ2-1 and V is TRBV9, with 9 bases matching TRBD2. V was clipped by 0 bases and J by 4 bases; unmatched bases: 11. In germline, CDR1 is SGDLS, CDR2 YYNGEE. The CDR3 runs to 18 residues.

DNA for the CDR3: TGCGCCAGCAGCTTGGGACAGCCTAACACAGATACGCAGTATTTT. Residues: CASSLGQPNTDTQYF. The genes are TRBV5-1 and TRBJ2-3; a weak D match, TRBD1 (5 bases). The CDR3 consists of 15 residues. V was shortened by 0 bases and J by 2 bases, with 10 bases between the two germline ends. CDR1 and CDR2 from the germline V gene are SGHRS and YFSETQ.

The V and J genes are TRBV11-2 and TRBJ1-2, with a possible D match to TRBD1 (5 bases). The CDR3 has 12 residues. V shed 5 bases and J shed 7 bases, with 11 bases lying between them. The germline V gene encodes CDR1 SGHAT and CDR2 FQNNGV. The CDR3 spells CASSPGGTGYTF. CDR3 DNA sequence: TGTGCCAGCAGCCCCGGGGGAACTGGCTACACCTTC.

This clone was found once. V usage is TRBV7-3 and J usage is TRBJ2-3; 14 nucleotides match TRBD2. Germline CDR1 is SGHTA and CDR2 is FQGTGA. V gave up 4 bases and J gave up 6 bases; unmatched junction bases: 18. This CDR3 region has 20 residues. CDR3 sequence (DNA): TGTGCCAGCAGCTCCTATATTCGGACTAGCGGGAGGTCCGCGCGGGATACGCAGTATTTT. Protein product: CASSSYIRTSGRSARDTQYF. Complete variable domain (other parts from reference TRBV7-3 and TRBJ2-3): GAGVSQTPSNKVTEKGKYVELRCDPISGHTALYWYRQSLGQGPEFLIYFQGTGAADDSGLPNDRFFAVRPEGSVSTLKIQRTERGDSAVYLCASSSYIRTSGRSARDTQYFGPGTRLTVL.

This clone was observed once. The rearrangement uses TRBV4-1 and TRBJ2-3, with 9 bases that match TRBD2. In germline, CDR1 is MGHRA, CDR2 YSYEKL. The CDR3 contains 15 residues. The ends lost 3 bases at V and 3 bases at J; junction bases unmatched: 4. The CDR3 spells CASSQRLAVTDTQYF. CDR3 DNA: TGCGCCAGCAGCCAGCGACTAGCGGTTACAGATACGCAGTATTTT.